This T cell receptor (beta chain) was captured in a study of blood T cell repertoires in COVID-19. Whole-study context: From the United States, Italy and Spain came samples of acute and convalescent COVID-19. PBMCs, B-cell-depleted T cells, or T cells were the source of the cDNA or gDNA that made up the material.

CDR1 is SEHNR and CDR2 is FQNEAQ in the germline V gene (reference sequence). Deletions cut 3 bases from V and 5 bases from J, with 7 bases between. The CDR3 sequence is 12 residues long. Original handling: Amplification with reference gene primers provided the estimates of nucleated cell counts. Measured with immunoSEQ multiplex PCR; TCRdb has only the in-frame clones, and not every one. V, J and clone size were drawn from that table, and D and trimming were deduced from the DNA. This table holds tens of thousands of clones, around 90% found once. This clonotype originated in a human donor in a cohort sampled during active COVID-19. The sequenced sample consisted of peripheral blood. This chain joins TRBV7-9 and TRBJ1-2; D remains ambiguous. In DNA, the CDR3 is TGTGCCAGCAGCTTCGCAGATTATGGCTACACCTTC. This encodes CASSFADYGYTF.